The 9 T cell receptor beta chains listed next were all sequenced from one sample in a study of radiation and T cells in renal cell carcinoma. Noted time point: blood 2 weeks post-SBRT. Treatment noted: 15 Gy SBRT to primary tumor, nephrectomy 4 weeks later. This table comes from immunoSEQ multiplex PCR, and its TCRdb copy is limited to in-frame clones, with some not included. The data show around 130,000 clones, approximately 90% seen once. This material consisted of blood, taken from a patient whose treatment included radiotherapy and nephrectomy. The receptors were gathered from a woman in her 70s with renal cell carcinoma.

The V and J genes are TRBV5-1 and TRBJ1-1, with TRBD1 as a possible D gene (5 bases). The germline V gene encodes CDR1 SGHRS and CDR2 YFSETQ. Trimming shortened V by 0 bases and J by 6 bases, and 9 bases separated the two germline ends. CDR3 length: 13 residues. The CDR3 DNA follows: TGCGCCAGCAGCTTGGTGGTGACAGCTGAAGCTTTCTTT. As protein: CASSLVVTAEAFF.

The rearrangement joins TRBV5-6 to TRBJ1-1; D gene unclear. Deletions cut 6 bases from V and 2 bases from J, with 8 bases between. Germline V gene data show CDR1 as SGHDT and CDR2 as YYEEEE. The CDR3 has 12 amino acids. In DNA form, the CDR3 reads TGTGCCAGCACCTGGGGAAACACTGAAGCTTTCTTT. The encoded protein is CASTWGNTEAFF.

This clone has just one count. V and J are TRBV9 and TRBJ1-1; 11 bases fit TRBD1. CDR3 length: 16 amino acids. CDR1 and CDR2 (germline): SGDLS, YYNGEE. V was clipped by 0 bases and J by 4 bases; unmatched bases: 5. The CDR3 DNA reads TGTGCCAGCAGCGTAGGGTCGGGACAGGGGGGCACTGAAGCTTTCTTT. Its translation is CASSVGSGQGGTEAFF.

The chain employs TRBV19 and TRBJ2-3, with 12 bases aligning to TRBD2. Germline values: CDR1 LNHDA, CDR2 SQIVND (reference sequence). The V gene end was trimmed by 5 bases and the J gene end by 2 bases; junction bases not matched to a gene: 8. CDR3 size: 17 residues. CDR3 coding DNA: TGTGCCAGTAGTGCGGCCGGGACTAGCGGGTTCACAGATACGCAGTATTTT. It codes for CASSAAGTSGFTDTQYF.

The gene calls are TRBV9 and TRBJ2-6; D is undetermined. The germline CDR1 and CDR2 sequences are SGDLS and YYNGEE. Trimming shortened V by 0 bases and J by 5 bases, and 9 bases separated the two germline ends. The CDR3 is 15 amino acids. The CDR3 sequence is CASSVGDRRANVLTF. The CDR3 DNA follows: TGTGCCAGCAGCGTAGGCGACCGCCGGGCCAACGTCCTGACTTTC.

In nucleotides, the CDR3 is TGTGCCAGCAGCTTACTAGGACAGGGTAGCACAGATACGCAGTATTTT. This gives the protein CASSLLGQGSTDTQYF. J is TRBJ2-3 and V is TRBV11-3, with 8 bases lining up with TRBD1. This CDR3 comprises 16 residues. Trimming at V came to 2 bases and at J to 0 bases, leaving 4 bases not matched to a gene. Per the germline V gene, CDR1 is SGHNT and CDR2 is YENEEA.

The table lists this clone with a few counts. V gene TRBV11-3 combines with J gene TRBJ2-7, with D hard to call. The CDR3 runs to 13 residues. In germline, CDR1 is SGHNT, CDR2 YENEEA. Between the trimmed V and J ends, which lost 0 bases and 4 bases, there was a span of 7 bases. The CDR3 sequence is CASSLDHRYEQYF. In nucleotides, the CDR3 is TGTGCCAGCAGCTTAGATCACCGGTACGAGCAGTACTTC. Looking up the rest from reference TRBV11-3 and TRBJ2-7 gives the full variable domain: EAGVVQSPRYKIIEKKQPVAFWCNPISGHNTLYWYLQNLGQGPELLIRYENEEAVDDSQLPKDRFSAERLKGVDSTLKIQPAELGDSAVYLCASSLDHRYEQYFGPGTRLTVT.

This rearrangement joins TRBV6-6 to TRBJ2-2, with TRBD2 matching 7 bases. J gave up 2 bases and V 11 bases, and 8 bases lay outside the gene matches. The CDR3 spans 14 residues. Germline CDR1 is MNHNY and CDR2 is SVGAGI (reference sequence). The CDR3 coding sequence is TGTGCCGGGGGGTCTAGCGGTAACACCGGGGAGCTGTTTTTT. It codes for CAGGSSGNTGELFF.

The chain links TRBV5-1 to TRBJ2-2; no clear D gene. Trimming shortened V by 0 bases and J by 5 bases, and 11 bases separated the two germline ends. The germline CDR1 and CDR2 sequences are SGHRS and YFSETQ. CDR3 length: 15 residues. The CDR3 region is CASSLEQRRTGELFF. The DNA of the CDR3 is TGCGCCAGCAGCTTGGAACAGAGAAGGACCGGGGAGCTGTTTTTT.